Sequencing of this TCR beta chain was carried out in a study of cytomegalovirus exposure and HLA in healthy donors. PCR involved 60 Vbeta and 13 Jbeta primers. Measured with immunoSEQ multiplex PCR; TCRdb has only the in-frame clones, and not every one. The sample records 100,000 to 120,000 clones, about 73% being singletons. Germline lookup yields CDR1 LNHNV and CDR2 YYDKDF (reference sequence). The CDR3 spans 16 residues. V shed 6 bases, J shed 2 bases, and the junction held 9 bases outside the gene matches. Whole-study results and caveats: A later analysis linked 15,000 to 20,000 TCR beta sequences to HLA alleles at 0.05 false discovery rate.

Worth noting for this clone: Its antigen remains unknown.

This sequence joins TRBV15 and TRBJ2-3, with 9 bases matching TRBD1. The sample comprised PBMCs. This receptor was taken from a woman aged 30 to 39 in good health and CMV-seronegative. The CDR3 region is CATRLQGAEDTDTQYF. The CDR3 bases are TGTGCCACCAGGCTACAGGGGGCAGAGGACACAGATACGCAGTATTTT.